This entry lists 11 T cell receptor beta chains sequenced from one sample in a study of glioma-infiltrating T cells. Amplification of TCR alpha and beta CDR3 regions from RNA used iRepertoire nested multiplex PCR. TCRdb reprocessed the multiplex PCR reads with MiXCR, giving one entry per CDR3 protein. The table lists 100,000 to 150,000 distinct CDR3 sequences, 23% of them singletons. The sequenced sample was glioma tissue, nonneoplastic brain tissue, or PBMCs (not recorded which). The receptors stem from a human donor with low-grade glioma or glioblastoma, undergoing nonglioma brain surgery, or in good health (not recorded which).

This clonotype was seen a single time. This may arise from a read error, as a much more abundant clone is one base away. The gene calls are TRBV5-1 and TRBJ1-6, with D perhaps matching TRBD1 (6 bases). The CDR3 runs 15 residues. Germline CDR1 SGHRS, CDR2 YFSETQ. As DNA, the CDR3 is TGCGCCAGCAGCTTGGATGCGGGGGCTGGTTCACCCCTCAACTTT. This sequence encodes CASSLDAGAGSPLNF.

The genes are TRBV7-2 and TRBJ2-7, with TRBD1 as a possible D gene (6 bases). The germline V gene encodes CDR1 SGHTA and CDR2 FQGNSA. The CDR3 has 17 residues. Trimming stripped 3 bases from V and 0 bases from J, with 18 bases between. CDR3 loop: CASSFPLAGDPSYEQYF. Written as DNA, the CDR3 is TGTGCCAGCAGCTTCCCTCTAGCAGGGGATCCCTCCTACGAGCAGTACTTC.

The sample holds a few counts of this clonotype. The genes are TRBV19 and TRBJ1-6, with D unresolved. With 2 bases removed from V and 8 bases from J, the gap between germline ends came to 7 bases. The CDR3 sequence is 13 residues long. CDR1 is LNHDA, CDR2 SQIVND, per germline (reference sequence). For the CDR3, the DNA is TGTGCCAGTAGTATACCGGGTGATTCACCCCTCCACTTT. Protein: CASSIPGDSPLHF.

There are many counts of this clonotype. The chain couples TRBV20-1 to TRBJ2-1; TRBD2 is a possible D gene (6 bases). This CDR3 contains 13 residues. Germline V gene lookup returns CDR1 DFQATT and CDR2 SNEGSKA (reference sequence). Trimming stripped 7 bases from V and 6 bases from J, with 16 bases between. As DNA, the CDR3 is TGCAGTGTCAGGGCGGGGTCGCGCAATGAGCAGTTCTTC. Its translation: CSVRAGSRNEQFF.

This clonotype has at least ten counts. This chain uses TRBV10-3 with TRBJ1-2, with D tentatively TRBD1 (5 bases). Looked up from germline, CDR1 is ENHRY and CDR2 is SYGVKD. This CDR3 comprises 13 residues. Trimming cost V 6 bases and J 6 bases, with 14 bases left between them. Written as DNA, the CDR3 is TGTGCCATCAGCAGGGAGTCTGAGAATGGCTACACCTTC. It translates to CAISRESENGYTF.

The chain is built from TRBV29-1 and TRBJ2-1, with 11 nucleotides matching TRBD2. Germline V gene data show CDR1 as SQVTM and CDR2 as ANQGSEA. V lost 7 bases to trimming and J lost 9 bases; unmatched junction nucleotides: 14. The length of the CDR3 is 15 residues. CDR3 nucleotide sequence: TGCAGCGCCATCCCGCTAGCGGGAGGTAACCCTGAGCAGTTCTTC. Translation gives CSAIPLAGGNPEQFF.

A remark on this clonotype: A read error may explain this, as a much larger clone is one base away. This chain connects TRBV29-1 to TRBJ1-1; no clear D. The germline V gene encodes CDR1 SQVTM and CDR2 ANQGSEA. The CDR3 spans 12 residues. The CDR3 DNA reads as TGCAGCGTAGGGCGAGCGAACGCTGAAGCTTTCTTT. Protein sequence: CSVGRANAEAFF.

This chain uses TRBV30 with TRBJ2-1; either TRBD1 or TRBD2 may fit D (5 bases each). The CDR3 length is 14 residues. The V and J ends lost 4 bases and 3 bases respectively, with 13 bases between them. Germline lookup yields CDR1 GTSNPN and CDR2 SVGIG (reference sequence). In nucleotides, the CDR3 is TGTGCCTGGAACCGGGACGGAGGCTACAATGAGCAGTTCTTC. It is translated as CAWNRDGGYNEQFF.

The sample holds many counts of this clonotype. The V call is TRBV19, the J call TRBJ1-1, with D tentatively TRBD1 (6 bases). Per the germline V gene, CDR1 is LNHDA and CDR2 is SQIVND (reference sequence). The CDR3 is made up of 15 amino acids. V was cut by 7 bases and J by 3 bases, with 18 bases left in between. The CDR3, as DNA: TGTGCCAGTAACGGGGGGGCGAGCGTTGACACTGAAGCTTTCTTT. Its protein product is CASNGGASVDTEAFF.

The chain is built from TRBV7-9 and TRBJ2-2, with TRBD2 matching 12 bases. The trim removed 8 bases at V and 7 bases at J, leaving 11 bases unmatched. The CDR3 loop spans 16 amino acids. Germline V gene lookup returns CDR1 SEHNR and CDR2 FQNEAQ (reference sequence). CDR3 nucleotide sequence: TGTGCCAGCGCTTCTAGCGGGAGGGCCCGAGGCGGGGAGCTGTTTTTT. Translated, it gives CASASSGRARGGELFF. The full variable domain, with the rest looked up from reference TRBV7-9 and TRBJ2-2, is DTGVSQNPRHKITKRGQNVTFRCDPISEHNRLYWYRQTLGQGPEFLTYFQNEAQLEKSRLLSDRFSAERPKGSFSTLEIQRTEQGDSAMYLCASASSGRARGGELFFGEGSRLTVL.

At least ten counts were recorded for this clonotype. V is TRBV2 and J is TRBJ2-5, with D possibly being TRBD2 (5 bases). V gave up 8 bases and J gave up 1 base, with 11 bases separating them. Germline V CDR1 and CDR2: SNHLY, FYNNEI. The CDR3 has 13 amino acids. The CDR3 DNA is TGTGCCAGCTGTGGGAGTCTCCAAGAGACCCAGTACTTC. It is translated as CASCGSLQETQYF.